This T cell receptor (beta chain) is from a study of T-cell memory formation after mild COVID-19. Each CDR3 protein gets one entry after TCRdb re-called the 5' RACE reads with MiXCR. Of fewer than 250,000 distinct CDR3 sequences listed, 25% to 35% are singletons. The CDR3 is made up of 14 amino acids. Trimming at V came to 7 bases and at J to 6 bases, leaving 11 bases not matched to a gene. Germline loops: CDR1 MNHNY, CDR2 SVGAGI (reference sequence). This chain uses TRBV6-6 with TRBJ2-7; TRBD1 aligns across 8 bases. Sequenced input: PBMCs or a T cell subset sorted from them (not recorded which). The source is an adult woman who had mild COVID-19 (a few samples of this study predate the infection). Cell type and time point are not known. The CDR3: CASNPGDRLSEQYF. CDR3 coding DNA: TGTGCCAGCAACCCGGGGGACAGGTTGAGCGAGCAGTACTTC.